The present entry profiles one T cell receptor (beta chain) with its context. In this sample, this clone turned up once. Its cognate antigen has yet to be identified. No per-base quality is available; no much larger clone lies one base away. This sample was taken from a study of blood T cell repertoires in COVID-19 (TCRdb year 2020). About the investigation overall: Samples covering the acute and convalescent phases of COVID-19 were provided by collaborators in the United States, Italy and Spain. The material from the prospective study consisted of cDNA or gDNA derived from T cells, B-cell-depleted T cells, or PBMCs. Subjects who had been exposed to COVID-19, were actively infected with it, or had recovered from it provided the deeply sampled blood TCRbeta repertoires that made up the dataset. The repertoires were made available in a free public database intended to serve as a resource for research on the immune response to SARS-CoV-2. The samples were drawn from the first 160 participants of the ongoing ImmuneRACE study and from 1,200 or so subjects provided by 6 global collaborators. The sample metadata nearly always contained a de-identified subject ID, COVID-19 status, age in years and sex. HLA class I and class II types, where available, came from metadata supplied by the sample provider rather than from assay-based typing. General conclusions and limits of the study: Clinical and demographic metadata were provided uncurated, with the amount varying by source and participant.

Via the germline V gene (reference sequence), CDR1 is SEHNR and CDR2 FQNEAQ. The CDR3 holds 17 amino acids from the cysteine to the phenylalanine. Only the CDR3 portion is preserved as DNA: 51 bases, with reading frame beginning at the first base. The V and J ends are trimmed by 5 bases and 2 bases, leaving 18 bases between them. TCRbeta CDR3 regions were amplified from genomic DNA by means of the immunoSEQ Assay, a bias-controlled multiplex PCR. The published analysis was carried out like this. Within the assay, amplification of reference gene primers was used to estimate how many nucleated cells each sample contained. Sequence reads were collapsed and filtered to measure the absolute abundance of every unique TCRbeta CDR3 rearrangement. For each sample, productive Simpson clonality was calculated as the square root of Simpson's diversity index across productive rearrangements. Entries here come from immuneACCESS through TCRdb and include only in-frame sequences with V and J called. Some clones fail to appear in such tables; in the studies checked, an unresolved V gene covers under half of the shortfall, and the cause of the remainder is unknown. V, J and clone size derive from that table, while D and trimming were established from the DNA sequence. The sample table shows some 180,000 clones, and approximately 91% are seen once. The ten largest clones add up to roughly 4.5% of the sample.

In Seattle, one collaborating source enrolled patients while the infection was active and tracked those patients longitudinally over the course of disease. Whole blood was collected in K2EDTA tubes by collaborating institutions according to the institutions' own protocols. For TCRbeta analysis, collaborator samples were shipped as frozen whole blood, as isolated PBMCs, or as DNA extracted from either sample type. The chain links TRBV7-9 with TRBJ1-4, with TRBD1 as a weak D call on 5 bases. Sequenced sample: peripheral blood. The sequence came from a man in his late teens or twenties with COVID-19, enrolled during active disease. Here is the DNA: TGTGCCAGCAGCACCCAGGCCCAGGGTGGGACTAATGAAAAACTGTTTTTT. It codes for CASSTQAQGGTNEKLFF.